Below, 18 T cell receptor beta chains from the same sample are listed, as sequenced in a study of shared clonotypes between healthy human individuals. TCRdb's table, derived via immunoSEQ multiplex PCR, lists solely in-frame clones and lacks some. The sample includes roughly 1,500,000 clones, approximately 98% of them seen just once. Sequenced material: naive CD4+ T cells sorted from blood. The sample's subset: CD45RA+ positively selected. The receptors come from a young man in good health.

This clone was seen a single time. The chain employs TRBV7-9 and TRBJ2-5, with TRBD2 identical over 14 bases. The V segment lost 3 bases and the J segment 2 bases; nucleotides outside the gene matches: 2. The CDR3 has 16 residues. Germline CDR1 SEHNR, CDR2 FQNEAQ (reference sequence). CDR3 sequence reads: CASSFRTSGRQETQYF. CDR3 coding DNA: TGTGCCAGCAGCTTCCGGACTAGCGGGAGGCAAGAGACCCAGTACTTC.

The rearrangement uses TRBV18 and TRBJ2-7; 13 nucleotides match TRBD2. CDR3 size: 18 residues. CDR1 and CDR2 (germline): KGHSH, LQKENI. J lost 1 base, V lost 2 bases, and 8 bases had no gene match. The CDR3 protein is CASSPLGLAGSDSYEQYF. The CDR3, as DNA: TGTGCCAGCTCACCATTGGGACTAGCGGGATCTGATTCCTACGAGCAGTACTTC.

V and J are TRBV6-6 and TRBJ1-4, with 9 bases matching TRBD1. V dropped 4 bases and J dropped 0; count of bases not matched to a gene: 3. This CDR3 contains 16 residues. Germline assignment: CDR1 MNHNY and CDR2 SVGAGI (reference sequence). The CDR3 nucleotides are TGTGCCAGCAGTTCGGACAGGGGTCCAACTAATGAAAAACTGTTTTTT. The encoded protein is CASSSDRGPTNEKLFF.

The rearrangement links TRBV6-1 to TRBJ2-3; no clear D gene. With 7 bases removed from V and 0 bases from J, the gap between germline ends came to 14 bases. The CDR3 totals 15 residues. Germline values: CDR1 MNHNS, CDR2 SASEGT. CDR3 region: CASTDMGSSTDTQYF. For the CDR3, the DNA is TGTGCCAGCACCGACATGGGGTCTAGCACAGATACGCAGTATTTT.

Note on this clone: This CDR3 is also generated by other DNA sequences in the sample. The V and J genes are TRBV6-6 and TRBJ1-5; a weak D match, TRBD1 (5 bases). This CDR3 comprises 13 residues. Germline V gene sequence: CDR1 MNHNY, CDR2 SVGAGI (reference sequence). Trimming removed 4 bases from V and 4 bases from J, with 8 bases in between. CDR3 bases: TGTGCCAGCAGTTGGGGACGGAATCAGCCCCAGCATTTT. Protein product: CASSWGRNQPQHF.

This rearrangement joins TRBV9 to TRBJ2-1; no firm D call. This CDR3 comprises 14 residues. Germline assignment: CDR1 SGDLS and CDR2 YYNGEE. Trimming took 3 bases from V and 1 from J, leaving 8 bases between them. The CDR3 spells CASSGSRSYNEQFF. The CDR3 DNA reads TGTGCCAGCAGCGGGAGCAGATCCTACAATGAGCAGTTCTTC. The complete variable domain, with remaining parts taken from reference TRBV9 and TRBJ2-1, reads DSGVTQTPKHLITATGQRVTLRCSPRSGDLSVYWYQQSLDQGLQFLIQYYNGEERAKGNILERFSAQQFPDLHSELNLSSLELGDSALYFCASSGSRSYNEQFFGPGTRLTVL.

V usage is TRBV10-3 and J usage is TRBJ2-7, with 8 nucleotides matching TRBD1. Trimming removed 6 bases from V and 2 bases from J; junction bases left unmatched: 6. The CDR3 runs to 14 residues. Germline lookup yields CDR1 ENHRY and CDR2 SYGVKD. The CDR3 sequence is CAIRSGTGPYEQYF. The CDR3 region has the DNA TGTGCCATCAGATCCGGGACAGGCCCCTACGAGCAGTACTTC.

The chain links TRBV6-6 to TRBJ2-7; D is ambiguous. V was trimmed by 0 bases and J by 6 bases, leaving 12 bases between them. Germline V gives CDR1 MNHNY, CDR2 SVGAGI (reference sequence). CDR3 length equals 14 residues. The CDR3 reads CASSYSEYLREQYF. CDR3 nucleotide sequence: TGTGCCAGCAGTTACTCAGAGTATCTGCGCGAGCAGTACTTC.

The rearrangement joins TRBV7-9 to TRBJ1-2, with D possibly being TRBD1 (6 bases). This CDR3 comprises 14 residues. Germline V gene data show CDR1 as SEHNR and CDR2 as FQNEAQ (reference sequence). V lost 6 bases and J lost 4, with 15 bases in between. The CDR3 spells CASRPTGIPYGYTF. DNA of the CDR3: TGTGCCAGCAGGCCAACAGGGATACCCTATGGCTACACCTTC.

This rearrangement joins TRBV19 to TRBJ2-6; perhaps TRBD2 as D (7 bases). Trimming left V 7 bases short and J 2 bases short, with 12 bases between. CDR3 length equals 15 residues. In germline, CDR1 is LNHDA, CDR2 SQIVND (reference sequence). The CDR3 here is CASKIGGAGANVLTF. CDR3 in DNA: TGTGCCAGTAAGATAGGGGGGGCTGGGGCCAACGTCCTGACTTTC.

The chain joins TRBV28 to TRBJ2-7, with a possible D match to TRBD1 (5 bases). V was pared by 6 bases and J by 5 bases, with 20 bases between. The V gene's germline CDR1 is MDHEN and CDR2 SYDVKM. There are 15 residues in the CDR3. The CDR3 nucleotides read TGTGCCAGCAGAGGGCCTAAGGGGATACGCCACGAGCAGTACTTC. Protein product: CASRGPKGIRHEQYF.

The J gene is TRBJ2-1, the V gene TRBV28, with 13 bases that match TRBD2. Germline lookup yields CDR1 MDHEN and CDR2 SYDVKM. The CDR3 spans 15 residues. V shed 7 bases, J shed 7 bases, and the junction held 7 bases outside the gene matches. Here the CDR3 reads CASTVGTSGTNEQFF. The CDR3 bases are TGTGCCAGCACCGTGGGGACTAGCGGGACAAATGAGCAGTTCTTC.

This chain uses TRBV18 with TRBJ1-4; TRBD1 matches 7 bases. This CDR3 has 18 residues. After removal of 4 bases from V and 1 base from J, the junction contained 12 bases not matched to a gene. CDR1 KGHSH and CDR2 LQKENI come from the germline V gene. This chain's CDR3 is CASSLSFGTAVTNEKLFF. The CDR3 DNA reads TGTGCCAGCTCACTGTCGTTTGGGACAGCCGTAACTAATGAAAAACTGTTTTTT.

This clone was detected once. The genes are TRBV11-2 and TRBJ2-7, with TRBD2 matching 9 bases. Germline assignment: CDR1 SGHAT and CDR2 FQNNGV. CDR3 length: 15 amino acids. After removal of 1 base from V and 4 bases from J, the junction contained 5 bases not matched to a gene. CDR3 loop: CASSLAGTSFYEQYF. In DNA form, the CDR3 reads TGTGCCAGCAGCTTAGCCGGGACTAGCTTTTACGAGCAGTACTTC.

Written as DNA, the CDR3 is TGTGCCAGCAGTTTCAAGGGGCCCGCAGGGAAACTGTTTTTT. Residues: CASSFKGPAGKLFF. This chain joins TRBV28 and TRBJ1-4; D perhaps matches TRBD1 (5 bases). In germline, CDR1 is MDHEN, CDR2 SYDVKM. The V end lost 3 bases, the J end lost 11 bases, and 16 bases lay between the germline ends. The CDR3 loop spans 14 amino acids.

The chain carries TRBV5-4 and TRBJ2-5, with 8 bases that match TRBD1. The CDR3 covers 16 residues. Germline V gene data show CDR1 as SGHNT and CDR2 as YYREEE (reference sequence). V shed 4 bases and J 5 bases; nucleotides not matched to a gene: 13. The CDR3 region has the DNA TGTGCCAGCAGCCTCCCCCGAGGACAGGGATTGGAGACCCAGTACTTC. This encodes CASSLPRGQGLETQYF. Full variable domain (remainder filled in from reference TRBV5-4 and TRBJ2-5): ETGVTQSPTHLIKTRGQQVTLRCSSQSGHNTVSWYQQALGQGPQFIFQYYREEENGRGNFPPRFSGLQFPNYSSELNVNALELDDSALYLCASSLPRGQGLETQYFGPGTRLLVL.

This chain joins TRBV9 and TRBJ2-7; tentative D call: TRBD2 (6 bases). With 0 bases removed from V and 4 bases from J, the gap between germline ends came to 20 bases. CDR3 length equals 17 residues. Germline V lookup: CDR1 SGDLS, CDR2 YYNGEE. The CDR3 is CASSVGRAYGSGYEQYF. CDR3 coding DNA: TGTGCCAGCAGCGTAGGGAGGGCCTATGGTAGCGGATACGAGCAGTACTTC.

This clone came up once. The rearrangement joins TRBV7-8 to TRBJ2-5; 10 nucleotides line up with TRBD2. The germline gives CDR1 SGHVS, CDR2 FQNEAQ. Losses at the gene ends were 1 base for V and 4 bases for J; bases not matched to a gene: 6. The CDR3 extends over 16 amino acids. The CDR3 DNA reads as TGTGCCAGCAGCTTAGTTACTAGCGGGACGGGAGAGACCCAGTACTTC. Translating it yields CASSLVTSGTGETQYF.